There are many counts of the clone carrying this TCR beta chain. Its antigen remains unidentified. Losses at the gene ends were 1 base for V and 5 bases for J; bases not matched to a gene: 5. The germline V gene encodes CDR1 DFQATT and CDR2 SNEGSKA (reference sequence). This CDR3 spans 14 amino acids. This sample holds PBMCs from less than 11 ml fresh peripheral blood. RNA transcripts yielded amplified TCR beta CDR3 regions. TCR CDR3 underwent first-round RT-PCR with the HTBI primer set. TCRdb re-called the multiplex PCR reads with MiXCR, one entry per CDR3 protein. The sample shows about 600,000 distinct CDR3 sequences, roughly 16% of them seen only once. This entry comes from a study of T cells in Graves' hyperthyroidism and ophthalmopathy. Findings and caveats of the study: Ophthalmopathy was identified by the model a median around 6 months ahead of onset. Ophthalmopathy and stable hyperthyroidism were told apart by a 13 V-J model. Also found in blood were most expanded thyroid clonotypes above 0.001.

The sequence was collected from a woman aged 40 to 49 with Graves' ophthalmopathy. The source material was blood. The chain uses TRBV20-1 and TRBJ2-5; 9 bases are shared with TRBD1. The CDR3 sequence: CSARVTGGRETQYF. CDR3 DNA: TGCAGTGCTAGAGTGACAGGGGGGCGGGAGACCCAGTACTTC.